This TCR beta chain was found in a study of graft-versus-host responses after intestinal transplantation. Study results and caveats: Recipient marrow contained GvH clones, some of which appeared first in ileum or blood. GvH clone levels peaked in circulation, and this peak was associated with early post-transplant HvG declines.

Profiled with immunoSEQ multiplex PCR; TCRdb holds only in-frame clones, not every one. The repertoire holds nearly 110,000 clones, 87% seen once, with roughly 0.64% in the top ten. This CDR3 region has 14 residues. Germline V gene sequence: CDR1 SGHRS, CDR2 YFSETQ. V was shortened by 4 bases and J by 2 bases, with 13 bases between the two germline ends. As for this clone: Its antigen is currently unknown.

The clonotype was recovered from a human donor who was the organ donor for an intestinal transplant. The chain couples TRBV5-1 to TRBJ2-7, with D tentatively TRBD1 (6 bases). Sequences were derived from unstimulated CD4+ T cells sorted from spleen or lymph node cells, sampled before transplant. CDR3: CASSPTGEAYEQYF. The CDR3, as DNA: TGCGCCAGCAGCCCGACAGGAGAGGCCTACGAGCAGTACTTC. The variable domain in full, completed from reference TRBV5-1 and TRBJ2-7, reads KAGVTQTPRYLIKTRGQQVTLSCSPISGHRSVSWYQQTPGQGLQFLFEYFSETQRNKGNFPGRFSGRQFSNSRSEMNVSTLELGDSALYLCASSPTGEAYEQYFGPGTRLTVT.